These T cell receptor beta chains were read from a single sample in a study of blood T cell repertoires in COVID-19. TCRdb keeps only in-frame clones here, not all; method: immunoSEQ multiplex PCR. The data contain about 300,000 clones, roughly nine tenths of them singletons. Sequenced material: peripheral blood. These receptors all come from a young man who had recovered from COVID-19. The CDR3 runs from the conserved cysteine through the conserved F or W. A D gene is named only where the DNA matches it firmly. Rows may omit the clone size; those that give it use once, few, many or a size class.

TRBJ1-1	TRBD1	TRBV19	-	CASSHRDGQGAVAAFF	TGTGCCAGTAGTCACAGAGACGGACAGGGGGCCGTTGCCGCTTTCTTT
TRBJ1-5	TRBD1	TRBV15	-	CATSRDRGGGQPQHF	TGTGCCACCAGCAGAGATCGAGGGGGCGGTCAGCCCCAGCATTTT
TRBJ2-7	-	TRBV11-2	-	CASSLDIGAWEQYF	TGTGCCAGCAGCTTAGATATTGGAGCCTGGGAGCAGTACTTC
TRBJ2-3	TRBD2	TRBV10-3	-	CAISESTLGGRNTDTQYF	TGTGCCATCAGTGAGTCGACACTCGGCGGGAGGAACACAGATACGCAGTATTTT
TRBJ1-2	TRBD1	TRBV19	-	CASLPGDSNYGYTF	TGTGCCTCTCTACCGGGGGACAGTAACTATGGCTACACCTTC
TRBJ1-5	-	TRBV6-1	-	CASSEAGGHQPQHF	TGTGCCAGCAGTGAAGCGGGGGGACATCAGCCCCAGCATTTT
TRBJ2-1	TRBD2	TRBV5-1	-	CASRRSGGDSYNEQFF	TGCGCCAGCAGACGTAGCGGGGGGGACTCCTACAATGAGCAGTTCTTC
TRBJ2-3	-	TRBV19	-	CASSRLAGQDTQYF	TGTGCCAGTAGTCGGCTAGCAGGTCAAGATACGCAGTATTTT
TRBJ1-5	-	TRBV2	-	CASSEGGRQPQHF	TGTGCCAGCAGTGAAGGAGGTCGGCAGCCCCAGCATTTT
TRBJ2-1	TRBD1	TRBV6-1	-	CASRELQGSPYNEQFF	TGTGCCAGCAGGGAACTACAGGGGAGCCCCTACAATGAGCAGTTCTTC
TRBJ2-7	TRBD2	TRBV7-2	-	CASSLGLAGYEQYF	TGTGCCAGCAGCTTAGGTCTAGCGGGCTACGAGCAGTACTTC
TRBJ2-1	TRBD1	TRBV5-6	-	CASSLNGVRGWLNEQFF	TGTGCCAGCAGCTTGAATGGCGTCAGGGGGTGGCTGAATGAGCAGTTCTTC
TRBJ1-1	-	TRBV29-1	-	CSVDRSEAFF	TGCAGCGTCGACAGGAGTGAAGCTTTCTTT
TRBJ2-7	-	TRBV6-1	-	CASSESLVNRAHEQYF	TGTGCCAGCAGTGAATCCTTAGTTAACAGGGCCCACGAGCAGTACTTC
TRBJ1-2	-	TRBV19	once	CASSTPRQPRALSGYTF	TGTGCCAGTAGTACACCCAGACAGCCCCGAGCGCTGTCCGGCTACACCTTC
TRBJ2-1	TRBD1	TRBV5-8	-	CASSFRGRVNNEQFF	TGTGCCAGCAGCTTCAGGGGGCGTGTGAACAATGAGCAGTTCTTC
TRBJ2-3	-	TRBV5-4	-	CASSLYSPTDTQYF	TGTGCCAGCAGCTTGTACAGTCCCACAGATACGCAGTATTTT
TRBJ1-2	-	TRBV19	-	CASSTRQRTDYGYTF	TGTGCCAGTAGTACCCGACAGCGAACCGACTATGGCTACACCTTC
TRBJ2-5	TRBD2	TRBV7-3	-	CARGTSGQETQYF	TGTGCCAGAGGGACTAGCGGGCAAGAGACCCAGTACTTC
TRBJ1-2	-	TRBV20-1	-	CSAVKNGYTF	TGCAGTGCTGTTAAAAATGGCTACACCTTC
TRBJ2-3	TRBD1	TRBV6-5	-	CASSDRDRLTDTQYF	TGTGCCAGCAGCGACCGGGACAGACTCACAGATACGCAGTATTTT
TRBJ2-3	TRBD1	TRBV2	-	CASSSQGTTDTQYF	TGTGCCAGCAGTTCACAGGGGACCACAGATACGCAGTATTTT
TRBJ2-5	-	TRBV3-1/TRBV3-2	-	CASSQKRDQETQYF	TGTGCCAGCAGCCAAAAGCGAGACCAAGAGACCCAGTACTTC
TRBJ1-1	-	TRBV5-1	-	CASSLFGVTEAFF	TGCGCCAGCAGCTTGTTTGGAGTCACTGAAGCTTTCTTT
TRBJ2-1	-	TRBV27	-	CASSPHQGPYNEQFF	TGTGCCAGCAGTCCCCACCAGGGGCCCTACAATGAGCAGTTCTTC
TRBJ1-3	-	TRBV12-3/TRBV12-4	few	CASSFGNTIYF	TGTGCCAGCAGCTTCGGAAACACCATATATTTT
TRBJ1-2	TRBD1	TRBV6-2/TRBV6-3	-	CASSYGGTGGFYGYTF	TGTGCCAGCAGTTACGGAGGGACAGGGGGCTTCTATGGCTACACCTTC
TRBJ1-2	-	TRBV6-5	-	CASSSMAYGYTF	TGTGCCAGCAGTTCGATGGCTTACGGCTACACCTTC
TRBJ2-3	TRBD1	TRBV4-3	-	CASSQDLISGTGTDTQYF	TGCGCCAGCAGCCAAGATCTAATATCCGGGACAGGCACAGATACGCAGTATTTT
TRBJ2-1	TRBD1	TRBV7-2	-	CASSSDRGPGNEQFF	TGTGCCAGCAGCTCGGACAGGGGGCCAGGGAATGAGCAGTTCTTC
TRBJ2-7	TRBD1	TRBV5-1	-	CASSPGQGRSDEQYF	TGCGCCAGCAGCCCAGGACAGGGTCGGAGTGACGAGCAGTACTTC
TRBJ2-3	TRBD2	TRBV29-1	-	CSAGLAGGALSTDTQYF	TGCAGCGCGGGACTAGCGGGAGGGGCCCTCAGCACAGATACGCAGTATTTT
TRBJ2-7	TRBD2	TRBV5-4	-	CASSPGLAGDEQYF	TGTGCCAGCAGCCCGGGACTAGCGGGAGACGAGCAGTACTTC
TRBJ2-2	TRBD2	TRBV10-3	-	CAISGGTSGVTGELFF	TGTGCCATCAGTGGGGGGACTAGCGGGGTCACCGGGGAGCTGTTTTTT
TRBJ2-5	-	TRBV14	-	CASSQRTWETQYF	TGTGCCAGCAGCCAACGAACATGGGAGACCCAGTACTTC
TRBJ2-1	-	TRBV19	-	CASSIGSSIGNEQFF	TGTGCCAGTAGTATTGGGTCTAGCATTGGGAATGAGCAGTTCTTC
TRBJ1-2	-	TRBV6-5	once	CASSREGGAIYGYTF	TGTGCCAGCAGTAGGGAGGGGGGGGCGATCTATGGCTACACCTTC
TRBJ1-2	-	TRBV7-9	few	CASDQMGGYDLNYGYTF	TGTGCCAGCGACCAAATGGGAGGGTATGACCTGAACTATGGCTACACCTTC
TRBJ2-2	TRBD2	TRBV19	-	CASSARLAGNTGELFF	TGTGCCAGTAGTGCCCGACTAGCGGGGAACACCGGGGAGCTGTTTTTT
TRBJ2-5	-	TRBV7-2	-	CASSSQLPQETQYF	TGTGCCAGCAGCTCACAGTTGCCCCAAGAGACCCAGTACTTC
TRBJ2-3	TRBD2	TRBV28	-	CATAGDYTDTQYF	TGTGCCACAGCGGGAGACTACACAGATACGCAGTATTTT
TRBJ2-7	TRBD2	TRBV14	-	CASSHPTAGGLPIEQYF	TGTGCCAGCAGCCACCCAACGGCGGGAGGTCTTCCTATCGAGCAGTACTTC
TRBJ1-1	-	TRBV6-4	-	CASSVGRDTEAFF	TGTGCCAGCAGTGTAGGGAGAGACACTGAAGCTTTCTTT
TRBJ1-2	TRBD1	TRBV4-2	-	CASSQGRGGTAYYGYTF	TGTGCCAGCAGCCAAGGACGGGGGGGGACAGCTTACTATGGCTACACCTTC
TRBJ2-3	TRBD2	TRBV5-1	-	CASSLAPRASGGLDTQYF	TGCGCCAGCAGCTTGGCCCCTCGGGCTAGCGGGGGACTAGATACGCAGTATTTT
TRBJ2-1	-	TRBV4-1	-	CASSQGYLEAYNEQFF	TGCGCCAGCAGCCAAGGCTATCTAGAGGCCTACAATGAGCAGTTCTTC
TRBJ2-2	TRBD1	TRBV27	-	CASRPETGTNTGELFF	TGTGCCAGCAGACCAGAGACAGGGACGAACACCGGGGAGCTGTTTTTT
TRBJ2-1	-	TRBV11-3	-	CASSLGLARSSYNEQFF	TGTGCCAGCAGCTTAGGATTAGCGAGAAGCTCCTACAATGAGCAGTTCTTC
TRBJ2-1	-	TRBV5-1	-	CASSLYTNSYNEQFF	TGCGCCAGCAGCTTGTACACGAACTCCTACAATGAGCAGTTCTTC